The clone carrying this T cell receptor beta chain was seen just once. Its antigen is unknown. This entry comes from a study of cytomegalovirus exposure and HLA in healthy donors. The CDR3 loop spans 14 amino acids. Germline-derived CDR1 and CDR2 are LNHDA and SQIVND (reference sequence). The V segment lost 3 bases and the J segment 6 bases; nucleotides outside the gene matches: 1. This PCR relied on a set of 60 Vbeta primers and 13 Jbeta primers. The assay was immunoSEQ multiplex PCR, and TCRdb's table has in-frame clones only and misses some. The sample lists roughly 130,000 clones, about two thirds occurring once. Broader study findings: In a later analysis, TCR association rates varied by HLA locus: DRB1 most, HLA-C fewest.

This sequence joins TRBV19 and TRBJ2-1, with 11 positions matching TRBD1. Material for sequencing was PBMCs. The receptor was isolated from a man aged 35 to 55 in good health and CMV-seropositive. The CDR3 sequence: CASSMGTGGNEQFF. The DNA for the CDR3 is TGTGCCAGTAGTATGGGGACAGGGGGCAATGAGCAGTTCTTC.